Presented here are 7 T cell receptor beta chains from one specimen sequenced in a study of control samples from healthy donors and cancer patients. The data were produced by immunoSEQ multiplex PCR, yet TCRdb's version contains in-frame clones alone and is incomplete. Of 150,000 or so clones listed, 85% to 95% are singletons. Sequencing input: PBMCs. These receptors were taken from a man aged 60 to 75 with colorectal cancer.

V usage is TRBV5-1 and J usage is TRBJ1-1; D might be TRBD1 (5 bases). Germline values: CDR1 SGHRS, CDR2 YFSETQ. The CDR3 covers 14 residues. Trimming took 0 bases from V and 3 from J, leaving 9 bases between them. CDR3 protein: CASSLVSGDTEAFF. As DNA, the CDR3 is TGCGCCAGCAGCTTGGTATCGGGGGACACTGAAGCTTTCTTT.

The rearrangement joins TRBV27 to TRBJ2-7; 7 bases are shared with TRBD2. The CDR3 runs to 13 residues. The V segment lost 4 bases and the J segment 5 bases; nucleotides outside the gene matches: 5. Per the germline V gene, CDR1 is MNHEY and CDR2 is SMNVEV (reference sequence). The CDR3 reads CASSSPGGDEQYF. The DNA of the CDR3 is TGTGCCAGCAGTTCCCCGGGGGGTGACGAGCAGTACTTC.

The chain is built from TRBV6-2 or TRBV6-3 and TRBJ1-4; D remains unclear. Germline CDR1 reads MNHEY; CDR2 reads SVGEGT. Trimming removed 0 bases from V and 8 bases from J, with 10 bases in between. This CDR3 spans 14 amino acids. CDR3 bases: TGTGCCAGCAGTTACTCGGGCAGTAGAGAAAAACTGTTTTTT. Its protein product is CASSYSGSREKLFF.

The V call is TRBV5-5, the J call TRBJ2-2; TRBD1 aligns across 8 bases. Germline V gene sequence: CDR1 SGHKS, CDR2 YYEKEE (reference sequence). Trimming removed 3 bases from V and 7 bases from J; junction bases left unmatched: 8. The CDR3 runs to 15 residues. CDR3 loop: CASSSWRQGSGELFF. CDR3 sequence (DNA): TGTGCCAGCAGCTCTTGGCGACAGGGGAGCGGGGAGCTGTTTTTT. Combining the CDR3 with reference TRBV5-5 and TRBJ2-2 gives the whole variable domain DAGVTQSPTHLIKTRGQQVTLRCSPISGHKSVSWYQQVLGQGPQFIFQYYEKEERGRGNFPDRFSARQFPNYSSELNVNALLLGDSALYLCASSSWRQGSGELFFGEGSRLTVL.

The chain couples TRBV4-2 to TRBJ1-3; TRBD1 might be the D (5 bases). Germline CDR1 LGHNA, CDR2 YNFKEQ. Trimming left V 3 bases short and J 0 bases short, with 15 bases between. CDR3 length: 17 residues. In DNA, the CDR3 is TGTGCCAGCAGCCATGCCTCCGGGGGGGGCTCTGGAAACACCATATATTTT. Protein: CASSHASGGGSGNTIYF.

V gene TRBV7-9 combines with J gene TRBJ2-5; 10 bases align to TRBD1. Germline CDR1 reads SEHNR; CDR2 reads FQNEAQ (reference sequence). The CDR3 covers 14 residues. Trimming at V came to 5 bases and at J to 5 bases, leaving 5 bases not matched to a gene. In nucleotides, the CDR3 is TGTGCCAGCAGCGTGACAGGGGGCTCGGAGACCCAGTACTTC. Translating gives CASSVTGGSETQYF. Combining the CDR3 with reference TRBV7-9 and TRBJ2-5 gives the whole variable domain DTGVSQNPRHKITKRGQNVTFRCDPISEHNRLYWYRQTLGQGPEFLTYFQNEAQLEKSRLLSDRFSAERPKGSFSTLEIQRTEQGDSAMYLCASSVTGGSETQYFGPGTRLLVL.

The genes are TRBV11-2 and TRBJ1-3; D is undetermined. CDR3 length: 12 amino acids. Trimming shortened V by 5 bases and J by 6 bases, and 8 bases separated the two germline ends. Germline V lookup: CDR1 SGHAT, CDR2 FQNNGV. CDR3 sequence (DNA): TGTGCCAGCAGCCAAAAGGCAAACACCATATATTTT. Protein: CASSQKANTIYF.